The present T cell receptor (beta chain) was sequenced within a study of blood T cells in healthy people across ages. Study-level findings and limits: Roughly linear age-related decline in beta diversity appeared, significant by age approximately 43. Because sorting was not performed, PBMCs prevented conclusive naive versus antigen-experienced comparison. Long-lived and aged donors differed, with more naive CD4+ cells and higher diversity in the long-lived.

A word on this clonotype: Its antigen is as yet unknown.

This CDR3 contains 13 residues. From germline, CDR1 is DFQATT and CDR2 SNEGSKA (reference sequence). After removal of 6 bases from V and 4 bases from J, the junction contained 5 bases not matched to a gene. Through a sample-barcoded 5' primer and a J-beta primer mix, a second PCR was run for roughly 6 to 12 cycles. TCRdb fed the 5' RACE reads into MiXCR, producing one record per CDR3 protein. The sample shows hundreds of thousands of distinct CDR3 sequences, 45% to 60% of them seen only once. The V and J genes are TRBV20-1 and TRBJ2-1; 8 bases map to TRBD2. The sequence was collected from an elderly woman in good health. The sample consisted of blood. The CDR3 protein is CSATGGPYNEQFF. The CDR3 DNA reads as TGCAGTGCCACGGGGGGGCCTTACAATGAGCAGTTCTTC.